This TCR beta chain was sequenced for a study of long-term antiretroviral therapy in people with HIV. CDR1 and CDR2 (germline): MNHEY, SVGAGI. The CDR3 has 13 residues. The V end was cut by 8 bases, the J end by 2 bases, with 10 bases between. Run at survey level, the immunoSEQ assay was version v3.0. Repertoires were generated with immunoSEQ multiplex PCR, while TCRdb's copy carries only in-frame clones and drops some. The data show approximately 35,000 clones, roughly 80% seen once. The sample consisted of unsorted PBMCs, taken 1.9 years after starting antiretroviral therapy. V usage is TRBV6-5 and J usage is TRBJ1-5; tentatively, D is TRBD1 (5 bases). The receptor was isolated from a man between 18 and 29 years old with HIV. The DNA of the CDR3 is TGTGCCAGCGGGCAGGGTGGCAATCAGCCCCAGCATTTT. This codes for CASGQGGNQPQHF.